This is a list of T cell receptor beta chains from one sample in a study of regulatory T cells in long-lasting Graves disease. MiXCR, applied by TCRdb to the multiplex PCR reads, yields one record per CDR3 protein. The sample gives 450,000 to 650,000 distinct CDR3 sequences, 16% of which show up once; approximately 25% is in the top ten. These same data were also listed under a study on T cells in Graves' hyperthyroidism and ophthalmopathy.

The input for sequencing was peripheral blood mononuclear cells (PBMCs), taken at new diagnosis, from a patient treated with antithyroid drugs. These TCRs come from a woman aged 35 to 60 with Graves disease. Both conserved end residues are part of each CDR3.

cdr3_aa: CATSPAAPSGTDTQYF
j_call: TRBJ2-3
v_call: TRBV12-3/TRBV12-4

cdr3_aa: CASSSLETGPNYGYTF
j_call: TRBJ1-2
v_call: TRBV27

cdr3_aa: CASTPSGVNTEAFF
j_call: TRBJ1-1
v_call: TRBV6-1

cdr3_aa: CASSSAGGLDTQYF
j_call: TRBJ2-3
v_call: TRBV2

cdr3_aa: CAWQGLRANVLTF
j_call: TRBJ2-6
v_call: TRBV30

cdr3_aa: CATSTLHFSGNTIYF
j_call: TRBJ1-3
v_call: TRBV5-6

cdr3_aa: CSVEKGRSSGSTTIYF
j_call: TRBJ1-3
v_call: TRBV20-1

cdr3_aa: CASSIGGRGFTEAFF
j_call: TRBJ1-1
v_call: TRBV19

cdr3_aa: CSATRLAALLDEQFF
j_call: TRBJ2-1
v_call: TRBV20-1

cdr3_aa: CATQEGVPPYEQYF
j_call: TRBJ2-7
v_call: TRBV5-8

cdr3_aa: CASSLGYTMNTEAFF
j_call: TRBJ1-1
v_call: TRBV5-1

cdr3_aa: CASSTDREQPQHF
j_call: TRBJ1-5
v_call: TRBV7-8

cdr3_aa: CASSYSGQGLYGYTF
j_call: TRBJ1-2
v_call: TRBV12-3/TRBV12-4

cdr3_aa: CASSSSTSGHNEQFF
j_call: TRBJ2-1
v_call: TRBV6-1

cdr3_aa: CASSTRAGNYNEQFF
j_call: TRBJ2-1
v_call: TRBV7-6

cdr3_aa: CASSFGANEKLFF
j_call: TRBJ1-4
v_call: TRBV7-9

cdr3_aa: CASSEEATNEELFF
j_call: TRBJ1-4
v_call: TRBV2

cdr3_aa: CASRRTGVETQYF
j_call: TRBJ2-5
v_call: TRBV6-2/TRBV6-3

cdr3_aa: CASQDPQQREKLFF
j_call: TRBJ1-4
v_call: TRBV12-5

cdr3_aa: CASSQGDYLTITQYF
j_call: TRBJ2-3
v_call: TRBV3-1

cdr3_aa: CASGLVVPGELFF
j_call: TRBJ2-2
v_call: TRBV12-5

cdr3_aa: CASSQVGAQGLNTEAFF
j_call: TRBJ1-1
v_call: TRBV4-2